These T cell receptor beta chains were read from a single sample in a study of identical twins. Each CDR3 protein is one row after TCRdb ran MiXCR on the 5' RACE reads. This sample has some 500,000 distinct CDR3 sequences, with less than 25% found just once. These records were also assigned to another study, of T cells expressing NK-cell markers.

Material for sequencing was CD4+ T cells sorted from blood. These receptors originate from a young woman in good health. Each CDR3 is given with its conserved first and last residue. Only part of the rows carry a size: once, few, many, or a class if the clone is expanded.

V gene: TRBV12-3/TRBV12-4
J gene: TRBJ1-1
clone size: .
CDR3 protein: CASRSPPTGSATEAFF

V gene: TRBV18
J gene: TRBJ2-3
clone size: .
CDR3 protein: CASSPPKGQRGDSATDTQYF

V gene: TRBV12-3/TRBV12-4
J gene: TRBJ1-6
clone size: few
CDR3 protein: CASSLHLGGNSPLHF

V gene: TRBV5-6
J gene: TRBJ2-3
clone size: .
CDR3 protein: CASSYPTSGSTDTQYF

V gene: TRBV5-1
J gene: TRBJ2-5
clone size: few
CDR3 protein: CASSLGPEETQYF

V gene: TRBV20-1
J gene: TRBJ2-6
clone size: .
CDR3 protein: CSASGPPGANVLTF

V gene: TRBV20-1
J gene: TRBJ2-1
clone size: few
CDR3 protein: CSASSRTTRNNEQFF

V gene: TRBV4-3
J gene: TRBJ2-3
clone size: many
CDR3 protein: CASSQSRADTQYF

V gene: TRBV6-1
J gene: TRBJ2-5
clone size: many
CDR3 protein: CASTWTGGAGTQYF

V gene: TRBV20-1
J gene: TRBJ2-7
clone size: .
CDR3 protein: CSARGTTRGYEQYF

V gene: TRBV7-6
J gene: TRBJ2-2
clone size: .
CDR3 protein: CASSPNGNTGELFF

V gene: TRBV6-6
J gene: TRBJ2-2
clone size: .
CDR3 protein: CATTRMGTGELFF

V gene: TRBV5-1
J gene: TRBJ2-1
clone size: few
CDR3 protein: CASSRQLAGGFDGEQFF

V gene: TRBV28
J gene: TRBJ2-7
clone size: .
CDR3 protein: CASSLKGPSEQYF

V gene: TRBV3-1
J gene: TRBJ2-5
clone size: few
CDR3 protein: CASSPRGLNKETQYF

V gene: TRBV29-1
J gene: TRBJ2-5
clone size: many
CDR3 protein: CSAATETQYF

V gene: TRBV20-1
J gene: TRBJ2-3
clone size: .
CDR3 protein: CSAAWGGPSTDTQYF

V gene: TRBV10-3
J gene: TRBJ1-3
clone size: .
CDR3 protein: CAISEDRSSGNTIYF

V gene: TRBV2
J gene: TRBJ1-1
clone size: few
CDR3 protein: CASNSQGWDTEAFF

V gene: TRBV20-1
J gene: TRBJ2-4
clone size: few
CDR3 protein: CSASASGSRNIQYF

V gene: TRBV11-2
J gene: TRBJ2-1
clone size: .
CDR3 protein: CASSSLGLAAAVVSEQFF

V gene: TRBV20-1
J gene: TRBJ2-3
clone size: many
CDR3 protein: CSAVRLATDTQYF

V gene: TRBV20-1
J gene: TRBJ2-3
clone size: few
CDR3 protein: CSAAPSGHTDTQYF

V gene: TRBV20-1
J gene: TRBJ1-2
clone size: .
CDR3 protein: CSASGGSF

V gene: TRBV7-2
J gene: TRBJ2-3
clone size: .
CDR3 protein: CASKQGWDTDTQYF

V gene: TRBV7-2
J gene: TRBJ2-5
clone size: few
CDR3 protein: CASSFQSGEETQYF

V gene: TRBV10-3
J gene: TRBJ2-7
clone size: .
CDR3 protein: CAISARRTSGYEQYF

V gene: TRBV24-1
J gene: TRBJ2-7
clone size: .
CDR3 protein: CATSDLGGTQYF

V gene: TRBV7-9
J gene: TRBJ1-1
clone size: once
CDR3 protein: CATNRDAGMNTEAFF

V gene: TRBV6-5
J gene: TRBJ1-1
clone size: many
CDR3 protein: CASSYYSGRDTEAFF

V gene: TRBV29-1
J gene: TRBJ1-1
clone size: .
CDR3 protein: CSGRTGNTEAFF

V gene: TRBV7-9
J gene: TRBJ1-1
clone size: .
CDR3 protein: CASSLGREATEAFF

V gene: TRBV7-2
J gene: TRBJ2-3
clone size: .
CDR3 protein: CASKFKGVDTQYF

V gene: TRBV5-1
J gene: TRBJ2-7
clone size: .
CDR3 protein: CASSLETSVSYEQYF

V gene: TRBV25-1
J gene: TRBJ1-2
clone size: .
CDR3 protein: CASSERDSLHYGYTF

V gene: TRBV6-1
J gene: TRBJ1-2
clone size: many
CDR3 protein: CASRFSQGVYGYTF

V gene: TRBV7-9
J gene: TRBJ1-1
clone size: .
CDR3 protein: CASSLRGQGTEAFF

V gene: TRBV11-3
J gene: TRBJ2-2
clone size: once
CDR3 protein: CASSLGGVSTGELFF

V gene: TRBV6-5
J gene: TRBJ1-2
clone size: .
CDR3 protein: CASSYSSGPVGRYGYTF

V gene: TRBV20-1
J gene: TRBJ2-1
clone size: few
CDR3 protein: CSARGGGRQFF

V gene: TRBV29-1
J gene: TRBJ2-7
clone size: few
CDR3 protein: CSVELGTRNEQYF

V gene: TRBV20-1
J gene: TRBJ1-1
clone size: .
CDR3 protein: CSARDQKRSGTGTEAFF

V gene: TRBV5-1
J gene: TRBJ2-7
clone size: few
CDR3 protein: CASSPGTLMYEQYF

V gene: TRBV25-1
J gene: TRBJ1-4
clone size: .
CDR3 protein: CASSDLDRSNEKLFF

V gene: TRBV11-3
J gene: TRBJ2-1
clone size: .
CDR3 protein: CASSPLQGYEQFF

V gene: TRBV25-1
J gene: TRBJ2-7
clone size: few
CDR3 protein: CASSENNEQYF

V gene: TRBV19
J gene: TRBJ2-1
clone size: few
CDR3 protein: CASNPGSYNEQFF

V gene: TRBV6-5
J gene: TRBJ2-7
clone size: many
CDR3 protein: CASSSDSGPTYEQYF

V gene: TRBV5-8
J gene: TRBJ1-1
clone size: many
CDR3 protein: CASSAGTGNTEAFF

V gene: TRBV6-5
J gene: TRBJ1-3
clone size: .
CDR3 protein: CASSSRDRAIGNTIYF

V gene: TRBV24-1
J gene: TRBJ2-1
clone size: few
CDR3 protein: CATSDRTSGGTYNEQFF

V gene: TRBV4-3
J gene: TRBJ2-7
clone size: few
CDR3 protein: CASSQAYGGSYIYEQYF

V gene: TRBV7-9
J gene: TRBJ1-1
clone size: few
CDR3 protein: CATRDGTNTEAFF

V gene: TRBV20-1
J gene: TRBJ2-7
clone size: .
CDR3 protein: CSATGISHEQYF

V gene: TRBV27
J gene: TRBJ1-1
clone size: .
CDR3 protein: CASSLLQGVTEAFF

V gene: TRBV19
J gene: TRBJ1-5
clone size: few
CDR3 protein: CASSIGGVEPQHF

V gene: TRBV5-1
J gene: TRBJ2-7
clone size: .
CDR3 protein: CASSPQGAVPYEQYF